What follows are 21 T cell receptor beta chains derived from one specimen sequenced in a study of CD8 T cells in Susac syndrome. Random hexamers served to reverse transcribe roughly 0.45 to 1 ug RNA. In TCRdb, the immunoSEQ multiplex PCR reads were re-called with MiXCR into one record per CDR3 protein. Among roughly 250,000 distinct CDR3 sequences listed, 90% to 96% were seen once. The sample taken for sequencing was CD4+ T cells from PBMCs. The receptors derive from a human donor with Susac syndrome.

The CDR3 loop is CAWTGGARGTEAFF. In nucleotides, the CDR3 is TGTGCCTGGACGGGGGGGGCCCGGGGCACTGAAGCTTTCTTT. J is TRBJ1-1 and V is TRBV30, with D possibly matching TRBD1 (6 bases). The CDR3 contains 14 residues. With 4 bases removed from V and 4 bases from J, the gap between germline ends came to 16 bases. Germline CDR1 is GTSNPN and CDR2 is SVGIG (reference sequence).

The chain uses TRBV4-1 and TRBJ2-5, with D perhaps matching TRBD1 (6 bases). Trimming shortened V by 0 bases and J by 5 bases, and 22 bases separated the two germline ends. CDR3 size: 18 residues. CDR1 is MGHRA, CDR2 YSYEKL, per germline. This CDR3 reads CASSQDRAGETVGETQYF. CDR3 coding DNA: TGCGCCAGCAGCCAAGATCGGGCAGGGGAGACCGTCGGGGAGACCCAGTACTTC.

The chain couples TRBV19 to TRBJ2-3, with 8 bases matching TRBD1. Germline CDR1 and CDR2: LNHDA and SQIVND (reference sequence). V shed 6 bases and J 6 bases; nucleotides not matched to a gene: 17. This CDR3 has 17 residues. CDR3 in DNA: TGTGCCAGTAGCCGACCTTTCCGGGACAGGTTTGCGGATACGCAGTATTTT. Its protein is CASSRPFRDRFADTQYF. The entire variable domain, with the rest obtained from reference TRBV19 and TRBJ2-3, is as follows: DGGITQSPKYLFRKEGQNVTLSCEQNLNHDAMYWYRQDPGQGLRLIYYSQIVNDFQKGDIAEGYSVSREKKESFPLTVTSAQKNPTAFYLCASSRPFRDRFADTQYFGPGTRLTVL.

The chain links TRBV28 to TRBJ2-5; no clear D gene. Per germline, CDR1 MDHEN and CDR2 SYDVKM. V was pared by 2 bases and J by 7 bases, with 8 bases between. The CDR3 length is 12 residues. Here the CDR3 reads CASSLELGTQYF. The CDR3 DNA reads as TGTGCCAGCAGTTTAGAGTTGGGGACCCAGTACTTC.

The chain links TRBV28 to TRBJ2-5; 7 bases are a match to TRBD2. Trimming removed 7 bases from V and 0 bases from J; junction bases left unmatched: 5. Germline assignment: CDR1 MDHEN and CDR2 SYDVKM. The CDR3 spans 14 residues. The CDR3 DNA reads TGTGCCAGCATTTCGGGGGGTTACCAAGAGACCCAGTACTTC. Translation: CASISGGYQETQYF.

The V call is TRBV11-2, the J call TRBJ1-2; maybe TRBD1 (5 bases). The V gene lost 4 bases and the J gene lost 2 bases, with 8 bases spanning the gap. Looked up from germline, CDR1 is SGHAT and CDR2 is FQNNGV. CDR3 length: 13 residues. The CDR3 bases are TGTGCCAGCAGCTCGACAGAGAACTATGGCTACACCTTC. Translation gives CASSSTENYGYTF.

The chain employs TRBV10-3 and TRBJ2-1; 7 positions match TRBD2. Germline loops: CDR1 ENHRY, CDR2 SYGVKD. The CDR3 is 14 amino acids. V dropped 10 bases and J dropped 5; count of bases not matched to a gene: 11. This CDR3 reads CATFPSGTNNEQFF. CDR3 sequence (DNA): TGTGCCACCTTCCCCAGCGGGACCAACAATGAGCAGTTCTTC.

This rearrangement joins TRBV14 to TRBJ1-1, with 8 bases matching TRBD1. The V and J ends lost 5 bases and 0 bases, in that order; junction bases with no gene match: 14. This CDR3 comprises 18 residues. The V gene's germline CDR1 is SGHDN and CDR2 FVKESK. DNA of the CDR3: TGTGCCAGCAGCGAACACCCCGGGACAGGCGTCCTGAACACTGAAGCTTTCTTT. Translating it yields CASSEHPGTGVLNTEAFF.

The chain employs TRBV29-1 and TRBJ2-5; tentatively, D is TRBD2 (6 bases). CDR1 and CDR2 from the germline V gene are SQVTM and ANQGSEA. Trimming pared 4 bases from V and 4 bases from J, leaving 13 bases between. There are 13 residues in the CDR3. The DNA of the CDR3 is TGCAGCGTTGCGGAGGGTACAAGAGAGACCCAGTACTTC. Residues: CSVAEGTRETQYF.

The rearrangement uses TRBV9 and TRBJ2-2, with D possibly TRBD2 on 5 matching bases. The V gene's germline CDR1 is SGDLS and CDR2 YYNGEE. The CDR3 spans 12 residues. The V end lost 7 bases, the J end lost 4 bases, and 8 bases lay between the germline ends. The CDR3 spells CASGLITGELFF. The CDR3 DNA follows: TGTGCCAGCGGACTTATCACCGGGGAGCTGTTTTTT.

This clonotype was observed once. The V gene is TRBV11-3, the J gene TRBJ1-1; TRBD1 is a possible D gene (6 bases). Trimming removed 5 bases at V and 10 bases at J, with 17 bases between. Per the germline V gene, CDR1 is SGHNT and CDR2 is YENEEA. This CDR3 spans 13 amino acids. CDR3 DNA: TGTGCCAGCAGCCCCTTGTTTATGGGGGCAGCTTTCTTT. Amino acid sequence: CASSPLFMGAAFF.

V usage is TRBV6-5 and J usage is TRBJ2-1; the D gene is possibly TRBD2 (5 bases). This CDR3 contains 17 residues. The ends were cut back, 2 bases at V and 8 bases at J, with 22 bases in the middle. Germline V gene lookup returns CDR1 MNHEY and CDR2 SVGAGI. The CDR3 sequence: CASSYHEGNDDGDEQFF. In DNA, the CDR3 is TGTGCCAGCAGTTACCATGAAGGGAATGATGACGGGGATGAGCAGTTCTTC.

This clonotype was counted a few times. This chain links TRBV28 with TRBJ2-7; D is perhaps TRBD2 (5 bases). Trimming took 5 bases from V and 2 from J, leaving 10 bases between them. CDR1 and CDR2 from the germline V gene are MDHEN and SYDVKM. The CDR3 covers 13 residues. In DNA, the CDR3 is TGTGCCAGCAGTGTAGCGCCAACCTACGAGCAGTACTTC. Protein sequence: CASSVAPTYEQYF.

This chain links TRBV6-5 with TRBJ1-4; possible D gene TRBD1, 5 bases. Germline loops: CDR1 MNHEY, CDR2 SVGAGI. Trimming left V 5 bases short and J 8 bases short, with 18 bases between. This CDR3 has 15 residues. The CDR3 nucleotides read TGTGCCAGCAGTAACCGTCAACCAGGGTTGGAAAAACTGTTTTTT. Its translation: CASSNRQPGLEKLFF.

In nucleotides, the CDR3 is TGCAGCGCCCACCCCACTGGCGGGATATCCCAAGAGACCCAGTACTTC. It codes for CSAHPTGGISQETQYF. This chain links TRBV29-1 with TRBJ2-5, with D perhaps TRBD2 (6 bases). Trimming left V 7 bases short and J 1 base short, with 22 bases between. The CDR3 length is 16 residues. Germline CDR1 reads SQVTM; CDR2 reads ANQGSEA. Filled out from reference TRBV29-1 and TRBJ2-5, the complete variable domain reads SAVISQKPSRDICQRGTSLTIQCQVDSQVTMMFWYRQQPGQSLTLIATANQGSEATYESGFVIDKFPISRPNLTFSTLTVSNMSPEDSSIYLCSAHPTGGISQETQYFGPGTRLLVL.

This clonotype has only one observation. The V call is TRBV30, the J call TRBJ1-1; D might be TRBD1 (6 bases). V shed 4 bases and J shed 3 bases, with 12 bases lying between them. The germline V gene has CDR1 GTSNPN and CDR2 SVGIG (reference sequence). The CDR3 consists of 13 residues. The CDR3 coding sequence is TGTGCCTGGAAGAGGGGGGGTGACACTGAAGCTTTCTTT. It translates to CAWKRGGDTEAFF.

CDR3 sequence reads: CASSPGQASDTQYF. CDR3 DNA: TGTGCCAGCAGCCCAGGACAGGCTTCAGATACGCAGTATTTT. The gene calls are TRBV7-2 and TRBJ2-3, with 7 bases that match TRBD1. Looked up from germline, CDR1 is SGHTA and CDR2 is FQGNSA. The CDR3 contains 14 residues. Trimming removed 5 bases from V and 4 bases from J; junction bases left unmatched: 6.

This clonotype appeared a single time. This sequence joins TRBV5-1 and TRBJ2-3; 9 positions agree with TRBD2. CDR3 size: 16 residues. The V segment lost 3 bases and the J segment 2 bases; nucleotides outside the gene matches: 7. Per the germline V gene, CDR1 is SGHRS and CDR2 is YFSETQ. The CDR3 region has the DNA TGCGCCAGCAGCTCCCGACTAGCGGACGACACAGATACGCAGTATTTT. It codes for CASSSRLADDTDTQYF.

V gene TRBV7-8 combines with J gene TRBJ1-2, with 10 nucleotides matching TRBD1. CDR3 length: 14 amino acids. Germline CDR1 is SGHVS and CDR2 is FQNEAQ. V gave up 1 base and J gave up 10 bases; unmatched junction bases: 6. This CDR3 is CASSLVGTGEFYTF. The CDR3 DNA reads TGTGCCAGCAGCTTAGTTGGGACAGGGGAATTCTACACCTTC.

The gene calls are TRBV7-3 and TRBJ2-3; no clear D. V was cut by 5 bases and J by 5 bases, with 11 bases left in between. From germline, CDR1 is SGHTA and CDR2 FQGTGA. The CDR3 covers 13 residues. CDR3 DNA sequence: TGTGCCAGCAGCCGTAAGACTGGAGATACGCAGTATTTT. Protein product: CASSRKTGDTQYF.

In its sample, this clonotype was seen once. The chain employs TRBV25-1 and TRBJ2-1; 11 bases match TRBD2. V shed 5 bases, J shed 7 bases, and the junction held 13 bases outside the gene matches. This CDR3 is 17 amino acids long. CDR1 and CDR2 (germline): MGHDK, SYGVNS. The CDR3 region is CASSPPITSGRVNEQFF. The CDR3 DNA reads TGTGCCAGCAGTCCCCCGATTACTAGCGGGAGAGTGAATGAGCAGTTCTTC.